The clone carrying this T cell receptor beta chain was counted a single time. The protocol was immunoSEQ multiplex PCR, while the TCRdb copy is restricted to in-frame clones and leaves out a portion. The repertoire holds roughly 200,000 clones, with more than 75% as singletons. These data originate in a study of blood T cell repertoires in COVID-19. Trimming shortened V by 2 bases and J by 2 bases, and 6 bases separated the two germline ends. The V gene's germline CDR1 is LGHNA and CDR2 YSLEER. The CDR3 runs to 13 residues. The J gene is TRBJ1-1, the V gene TRBV4-3; tentative D call: TRBD1 (5 bases). Sequenced input: PBMCs or T cells enriched from blood (not recorded which). This sequence originates from a man between 40 and 49 years old with acute COVID-19. This CDR3 reads CASSQRGNTEAFF. The CDR3 nucleotides are TGCGCCAGCAGCCAAAGGGGTAACACTGAAGCTTTCTTT.